The 29 T cell receptor beta chains reported below all come from one sample, sequenced in a study of shared clonotypes between healthy human individuals. Clones were read by immunoSEQ multiplex PCR, and TCRdb kept only the in-frame ones, dropping some. The sample lists roughly 1.4 million clones; around 98.5% were seen once. The sequenced material came from naive CD4+ T cells sorted from blood. The subset here: CD45RA+ positively selected. The source of these receptors is a man aged 30 to 39 in good health.

The V and J genes are TRBV6-1 and TRBJ1-2; D uncertain. V lost 6 bases, J lost 8 bases, and 10 bases lay in between. The CDR3 sequence is 11 residues long. Germline CDR1 MNHNS, CDR2 SASEGT. CDR3 amino acids: CASSFVWGYTF. The CDR3 nucleotides are TGTGCCAGCAGCTTCGTATGGGGCTACACCTTC.

The sample holds one count of this clone. The rearrangement joins TRBV7-2 to TRBJ1-1; D call uncertain. Germline lookup yields CDR1 SGHTA and CDR2 FQGNSA. The V end was cut by 0 bases, the J end by 4 bases, with 6 bases between. This CDR3 contains 13 residues. In DNA, the CDR3 is TGTGCCAGCAGCTTAGCACCTGCCACTGAAGCTTTCTTT. This sequence encodes CASSLAPATEAFF.

This clone was counted a single time. The DNA for the CDR3 is TGTGCCAGCAGCTTAGCCGGGGCCAACACTGAAGCTTTCTTT. Translation: CASSLAGANTEAFF. The rearrangement uses TRBV7-8 and TRBJ1-1; D might be TRBD1 (5 bases). The CDR3 has 14 amino acids. The V gene's germline CDR1 is SGHVS and CDR2 FQNEAQ. Between the trimmed V and J ends, which lost 0 bases and 2 bases, there was a span of 7 bases. Based on the CDR3 plus reference TRBV7-8 and TRBJ1-1, the full variable domain is GAGVSQSPRYKVAKRGQDVALRCDPISGHVSLFWYQQALGQGPEFLTYFQNEAQLDKSGLPSDRFFAERPEGSVSTLKIQRTQQEDSAVYLCASSLAGANTEAFFGQGTRLTVV.

Remarks on this clone: Other DNA sequences from this sample encode an identical CDR3 as well. The V gene is TRBV6-5, the J gene TRBJ2-2; D remains ambiguous. The CDR3 runs to 12 residues. Germline CDR1 is MNHEY and CDR2 is SVGAGI. Trimming took off 6 bases at V and 5 bases at J, with 7 bases between the two ends. CDR3 residues: CASSYLTGELFF. The DNA for the CDR3 is TGTGCCAGCAGCTACCTAACCGGGGAGCTGTTTTTT.

The V gene is TRBV10-3, the J gene TRBJ2-7, with a possible D match to TRBD2 (6 bases). Germline V CDR1 and CDR2: ENHRY, SYGVKD. CDR3 length equals 14 residues. Trimming shortened V by 1 base and J by 7 bases, and 14 bases separated the two germline ends. CDR3 coding DNA: TGTGCCATCAGTGAGTATGGCGGGGAAGGTGAGCAGTACTTC. Amino acid sequence: CAISEYGGEGEQYF.

The V gene is TRBV9, the J gene TRBJ1-1; 8 positions match TRBD1. V dropped 4 bases and J dropped 10; count of bases not matched to a gene: 9. This CDR3 comprises 13 residues. Looked up from germline, CDR1 is SGDLS and CDR2 is YYNGEE. This CDR3 reads CASSPRQGTGAFF. DNA of the CDR3: TGTGCCAGCAGCCCCAGACAGGGGACCGGAGCTTTCTTT.

The rearrangement uses TRBV18 and TRBJ2-7, with D hard to call. CDR1 is KGHSH, CDR2 LQKENI, per germline. V lost 4 bases and J 2 bases, leaving 15 bases between the germline ends. The CDR3 has 15 amino acids. CDR3 residues: CASSLLGDAAYEQYF. In DNA form, the CDR3 reads TGTGCCAGCTCACTTCTCGGAGACGCCGCCTACGAGCAGTACTTC.

The chain links TRBV7-9 to TRBJ1-1; D ambiguous. Deletions cut 3 bases from V and 3 bases from J, with 20 bases between. Germline lookup yields CDR1 SEHNR and CDR2 FQNEAQ (reference sequence). The CDR3 is 17 residues long. In DNA form, the CDR3 reads TGTGCCAGCAGCTTGGTTAAGGATGTTTGGTGGGACACTGAAGCTTTCTTT. It specifies CASSLVKDVWWDTEAFF.

V is TRBV7-3 and J is TRBJ2-3, with TRBD2 identical over 7 bases. From germline, CDR1 is SGHTA and CDR2 FQGTGA. The junction had 20 bases not matched to a gene; V was cut back by 9 bases and J by 5 bases. This CDR3 is 17 amino acids long. CDR3 sequence: CASSPGTGLGWGDTQYF. In nucleotides, the CDR3 is TGTGCCAGTTCGCCAGGCACTGGACTAGGCTGGGGAGATACGCAGTATTTT.

This chain uses TRBV18 with TRBJ2-2, with D hard to call. The CDR3 is 14 residues long. The V gene lost 2 bases and the J gene lost 7 bases, with 11 bases spanning the gap. Per the germline V gene, CDR1 is KGHSH and CDR2 is LQKENI. CDR3 residues: CASSPAPSRGELFF. Written as DNA, the CDR3 is TGTGCCAGCTCACCAGCCCCAAGCCGCGGGGAGCTGTTTTTT. The full variable domain, rest sourced from reference TRBV18 and TRBJ2-2, is NAGVMQNPRHLVRRRGQEARLRCSPMKGHSHVYWYRQLPEEGLKFMVYLQKENIIDESGMPKERFSAEFPKEGPSILRIQQVVRGDSAAYFCASSPAPSRGELFFGEGSRLTVL.

The sample holds one count of this clone. This chain connects TRBV19 to TRBJ2-2; possible D gene TRBD2, 5 bases. V was pared by 5 bases and J by 5 bases, with 9 bases between. Germline values: CDR1 LNHDA, CDR2 SQIVND (reference sequence). CDR3 length: 13 amino acids. CDR3 DNA sequence: TGTGCCAGTAGTGCAACTAGAACCGGGGAGCTGTTTTTT. This codes for CASSATRTGELFF.

V usage is TRBV7-6 and J usage is TRBJ2-1; D remains unclear. The CDR3 runs to 15 residues. V was pared by 5 bases and J by 5 bases, with 16 bases between. CDR1 and CDR2 from the germline V gene are SGHVS and FNYEAQ. CDR3 bases: TGTGCCAGCAGCCTAAATCGAACGGTCCACAATGAGCAGTTCTTC. Its protein product is CASSLNRTVHNEQFF.

The chain employs TRBV27 and TRBJ2-7, with D perhaps matching TRBD1 (7 bases). Germline V gene sequence: CDR1 MNHEY, CDR2 SMNVEV (reference sequence). Trimming pared 3 bases from V and 7 bases from J, leaving 19 bases between. The CDR3 is made up of 15 amino acids. For the CDR3, the DNA is TGTGCCAGCAGTTTGGGCTATACAGGGGCGGGGGAGCAGTACTTC. It is translated as CASSLGYTGAGEQYF.

V is TRBV7-9 and J is TRBJ1-4; D may be TRBD1 (6 bases). There are 16 residues in the CDR3. Germline-derived CDR1 and CDR2 are SEHNR and FQNEAQ (reference sequence). V was shortened by 3 bases and J by 5 bases, with 16 bases between the two germline ends. The CDR3 here is CASSLLNRAGNEKLFF. The CDR3 DNA sequence: TGTGCCAGCAGCTTGTTAAACAGGGCCGGGAATGAAAAACTGTTTTTT. Full variable domain (remainder filled in from reference TRBV7-9 and TRBJ1-4): DTGVSQNPRHKITKRGQNVTFRCDPISEHNRLYWYRQTLGQGPEFLTYFQNEAQLEKSRLLSDRFSAERPKGSFSTLEIQRTEQGDSAMYLCASSLLNRAGNEKLFFGSGTQLSVL.

The rearrangement joins TRBV14 to TRBJ2-1; possibly TRBD1 or TRBD2 for D (6 bases each). The CDR3 length is 16 residues. CDR1 SGHDN and CDR2 FVKESK come from the germline V gene. V was pared by 3 bases and J by 0 bases, with 12 bases between. The CDR3 region has the DNA TGTGCCAGCAGCCATCCGGGGGCTAGCTCCTACAATGAGCAGTTCTTC. Translating it yields CASSHPGASSYNEQFF.

The rearrangement links TRBV9 to TRBJ2-7, with 10 positions matching TRBD2. The CDR3 totals 15 residues. With 0 bases clipped from V and 7 bases from J, the junction kept 7 bases outside the gene matches. Germline-derived CDR1 and CDR2 are SGDLS and YYNGEE. CDR3 bases: TGTGCCAGCAGCGTAGACAGCGGGAGGGCGGGGGAGCAGTACTTC. It codes for CASSVDSGRAGEQYF.

The chain recombines TRBV19 with TRBJ1-4; D not certain. The CDR3 runs to 13 residues. V lost 11 bases and J lost 8, with 18 bases in between. From germline, CDR1 is LNHDA and CDR2 SQIVND (reference sequence). The CDR3 is CASSRGSGEKLFF. The CDR3 DNA reads TGTGCCTCTTCCCGGGGATCTGGCGAAAAACTGTTTTTT.

This chain connects TRBV18 to TRBJ2-2; 15 bases align to TRBD2. The germline gives CDR1 KGHSH, CDR2 LQKENI. Losses at the gene ends were 3 bases for V and 6 bases for J; bases not matched to a gene: 5. The CDR3 is 17 residues long. CDR3 sequence (DNA): TGTGCCAGCTCACCGCCGGGACTAGCGGGAGGATCCGGGGAGCTGTTTTTT. Encoded protein: CASSPPGLAGGSGELFF.

CDR3 sequence reads: CASSLRTSGLVISGANVLTF. DNA for the CDR3: TGTGCCAGCAGTTTAAGGACTAGCGGGTTAGTAATCTCTGGGGCCAACGTCCTGACTTTC. The V call is TRBV27, the J call TRBJ2-6; 11 bases map to TRBD2. The CDR3 consists of 20 residues. The ends lost 2 bases at V and 0 bases at J; junction bases unmatched: 9. Germline CDR1 MNHEY, CDR2 SMNVEV (reference sequence).

The chain employs TRBV5-4 and TRBJ1-2; unclear D gene. Germline CDR1 reads SGHNT; CDR2 reads YYREEE (reference sequence). The CDR3 sequence is 14 residues long. Deletions cut 1 base from V and 4 bases from J, with 11 bases between. CDR3 residues: CASSLPGSLYGYTF. Written as DNA, the CDR3 is TGTGCCAGCAGCTTGCCGGGTTCCCTCTATGGCTACACCTTC.

Written as DNA, the CDR3 is TGTGCCAGCAGCTTAAGGGTAGCGGGAATCGAGCAGTACTTC. Its translation: CASSLRVAGIEQYF. The chain couples TRBV7-2 to TRBJ2-7; 8 bases map to TRBD2. The CDR3 consists of 14 residues. After removal of 2 bases from V and 6 bases from J, the junction contained 6 bases not matched to a gene. CDR1 and CDR2 from the germline V gene are SGHTA and FQGNSA.

The chain joins TRBV18 to TRBJ2-7, with 9 bases matching TRBD1. The CDR3 loop spans 16 amino acids. Per the germline V gene, CDR1 is KGHSH and CDR2 is LQKENI. With V trimmed by 3 bases and J by 2 bases, 8 bases remained unmatched. This CDR3 is CASSPRDRDPTYEQYF. The CDR3 coding sequence is TGTGCCAGCTCACCCCGGGACAGGGACCCTACCTACGAGCAGTACTTC.

This chain links TRBV7-8 with TRBJ1-2, with D perhaps TRBD1 (6 bases). V was cut by 4 bases and J by 6 bases, with 15 bases left in between. CDR1 SGHVS and CDR2 FQNEAQ come from the germline V gene. The CDR3 consists of 14 residues. The CDR3 DNA follows: TGTGCCAGCAGCTACCTAAGGGGGGAAGATGGCTACACCTTC. This gives the protein CASSYLRGEDGYTF.

The rearrangement uses TRBV12-2 and TRBJ2-3; whether TRBD2, the table's D call, matches the DNA was not checked. TRBV12-2 is an annotated pseudogene. The length of the CDR3 is 19 residues. The DNA of the CDR3 is TGTGCAAGTCGCTTAGCGCGGACTCTGGGGGGTCGGGGCACAGATACGCAGTATTTT. Translation: CASRLARTLGGRGTDTQYF.

The chain is built from TRBV7-9 and TRBJ2-1; 7 bases are a match to TRBD2. V dropped 5 bases and J dropped 6; count of bases not matched to a gene: 7. CDR1 is SEHNR and CDR2 is FQNEAQ in the germline V gene (reference sequence). The CDR3 is made up of 14 amino acids. This chain's CDR3 is CASSPSGRGNEQFF. The CDR3 nucleotides read TGTGCCAGCAGCCCTAGCGGTAGGGGCAATGAGCAGTTCTTC.

The chain carries TRBV21-1 and TRBJ2-2; the D call in the table, TRBD1, was not verified against the DNA. TRBV21-1 is a recognized pseudogene. CDR3 size: 17 residues. CDR3 DNA: TGTGCCAGCAGCAACTCAATACAGGGGGAGGACACCGGGGAGCTGTTTTTT. This gives the protein CASSNSIQGEDTGELFF.

The chain carries TRBV5-1 and TRBJ2-3, with 7 bases identical to TRBD2. The CDR3 contains 15 residues. Germline-derived CDR1 and CDR2 are SGHRS and YFSETQ. V dropped 4 bases and J dropped 2; count of bases not matched to a gene: 7. The CDR3 sequence: CASSPTSSVTDTQYF. The CDR3, as DNA: TGCGCCAGCAGCCCGACTAGCTCCGTCACAGATACGCAGTATTTT.

V gene TRBV14 combines with J gene TRBJ2-1; either TRBD1 or TRBD2 may supply D (5 bases each). The germline V gene has CDR1 SGHDN and CDR2 FVKESK. The CDR3 has 19 amino acids. The germline V and J ends were trimmed by 2 bases and 4 bases, with 24 bases remaining between them. This CDR3 reads CASSQSSLGRTSKYNEQFF. The CDR3 coding sequence is TGTGCCAGCAGCCAAAGTTCCTTGGGACGAACATCTAAATACAATGAGCAGTTCTTC.

The V gene is TRBV5-5, the J gene TRBJ1-3; D unclear. This CDR3 has 14 amino acids. The germline gives CDR1 SGHKS, CDR2 YYEKEE (reference sequence). With 7 bases removed from V and 3 bases from J, the gap between germline ends came to 14 bases. Here the CDR3 reads CASRPNVGGNTIYF. Written as DNA, the CDR3 is TGTGCCAGCCGACCGAACGTGGGTGGAAACACCATATATTTT.